Below, 21 T cell receptor beta chains from the same sample are listed, as sequenced in a study of cytomegalovirus exposure and HLA in healthy donors. The PCR made use of 60 Vbeta and 13 Jbeta primers. Assay: immunoSEQ multiplex PCR; the TCRdb copy retains only in-frame clones and omits some. The sample lists 150,000 to 200,000 clones; about 85% were seen once. Sequencing used PBMCs. The receptors were sampled from a male donor in good health and CMV-seropositive.

This CDR3 is CAYAGGFRYTF. The CDR3 nucleotides are TGTGCCTATGCGGGGGGGTTTCGCTACACCTTC. The chain recombines TRBV30 with TRBJ1-2, with D possibly being TRBD1 (5 bases). Trimming took off 7 bases at V and 9 bases at J, with 15 bases between the two ends. The germline CDR1 and CDR2 sequences are GTSNPN and SVGIG (reference sequence). The CDR3 runs to 11 residues. Together with reference TRBV30 and TRBJ1-2, the CDR3 gives the full variable domain: SQTIHQWPATLVQPVGSPLSLECTVEGTSNPNLYWYRQAAGRGLQLLFYSVGIGQISSEVPQNLSASRPQDRQFILSSKKLLLSDSGFYLCAYAGGFRYTFGSGTRLTVV.

The DNA for the CDR3 is TGTGCCAGCCGGTCGACAGATAATACCGGGGAGCTGTTTTTT. Its protein product is CASRSTDNTGELFF. The chain has TRBV2 and TRBJ2-2, with D possibly being TRBD1 (5 bases). Germline-derived CDR1 and CDR2 are SNHLY and FYNNEI. The V gene lost 8 bases and the J gene lost 5 bases, with 15 bases spanning the gap. This CDR3 is built from 14 residues.

The CDR3 sequence is CASKRRGNTEAFF. CDR3 bases: TGTGCCAGCAAAAGGCGGGGGAACACTGAAGCTTTCTTT. This chain links TRBV7-3 with TRBJ1-1; D remains ambiguous. CDR1 SGHTA and CDR2 FQGTGA come from the germline V gene. Trimming shortened V by 7 bases and J by 1 base, and 10 bases separated the two germline ends. CDR3 size: 13 residues.

V usage is TRBV5-4 and J usage is TRBJ2-5; 9 bases agree with TRBD2. V was pared by 0 bases and J by 1 base, with 4 bases of the junction left unmatched. Looked up from germline, CDR1 is SGHNT and CDR2 is YYREEE (reference sequence). This CDR3 region has 16 residues. The CDR3 nucleotides are TGTGCCAGCAGCTTGGCCCAACTAGCGGGCCAAGAGACCCAGTACTTC. Translation gives CASSLAQLAGQETQYF.

The V and J genes are TRBV19 and TRBJ2-2; 9 bases line up with TRBD1. Germline V CDR1 and CDR2: LNHDA, SQIVND (reference sequence). CDR3 length: 13 residues. With 5 bases clipped from V and 7 bases from J, the junction kept 2 bases outside the gene matches. This CDR3 is CASSLTGGGELFF. The CDR3 DNA sequence: TGTGCCAGTAGTCTGACAGGGGGCGGGGAGCTGTTTTTT. Together with reference TRBV19 and TRBJ2-2, the CDR3 gives the full variable domain: DGGITQSPKYLFRKEGQNVTLSCEQNLNHDAMYWYRQDPGQGLRLIYYSQIVNDFQKGDIAEGYSVSREKKESFPLTVTSAQKNPTAFYLCASSLTGGGELFFGEGSRLTVL.

The chain is built from TRBV28 and TRBJ2-1; 8 bases fit TRBD2. Germline V gene lookup returns CDR1 MDHEN and CDR2 SYDVKM. The ends lost 7 bases at V and 4 bases at J; junction bases unmatched: 15. The CDR3 extends over 17 amino acids. The CDR3, as DNA: TGTGCCAGCACCCCATTAAGCGGGAGTCGACTATACAATGAGCAGTTCTTC. Its translation is CASTPLSGSRLYNEQFF. The whole variable domain, filled in from reference TRBV28 and TRBJ2-1, reads DVKVTQSSRYLVKRTGEKVFLECVQDMDHENMFWYRQDPGLGLRLIYFSYDVKMKEKGDIPEGYSVSREKKERFSLILESASTNQTSMYLCASTPLSGSRLYNEQFFGPGTRLTVL.

The V gene is TRBV30, the J gene TRBJ2-1; 13 positions agree with TRBD2. Trimming at V came to 1 base and at J to 1 base, leaving 10 bases not matched to a gene. This CDR3 has 19 amino acids. CDR1 is GTSNPN, CDR2 SVGIG, per germline (reference sequence). The CDR3 sequence is CAWSATLAGGLGSYNEQFF. The DNA for the CDR3 is TGTGCCTGGAGTGCAACACTAGCGGGAGGGCTTGGGTCCTACAATGAGCAGTTCTTC.

A single count supports this clone. The same CDR3 arises from other DNA sequences in this sample as well. The rearrangement joins TRBV20-1 to TRBJ2-5; a weak D match, TRBD2 (5 bases). The CDR3 consists of 11 residues. Germline V gene sequence: CDR1 DFQATT, CDR2 SNEGSKA (reference sequence). V lost 2 bases to trimming and J lost 5 bases, with 6 bases between them. The CDR3: CSARRGETQYF. The CDR3 DNA is TGCAGTGCTAGAAGAGGGGAGACCCAGTACTTC.

CDR3 protein: CASLRSRVSFLARQETQYF. DNA for the CDR3: TGTGCCAGCCTTAGATCGAGGGTGAGTTTTCTTGCAAGGCAAGAGACCCAGTACTTC. The chain links TRBV6-4 to TRBJ2-5; D is possibly TRBD2 (5 bases). This CDR3 is built from 19 residues. Germline CDR1 and CDR2: MRHNA and SNTAGT. The ends were cut back, 8 bases at V and 2 bases at J, with 30 bases in the middle.

This chain joins TRBV14 and TRBJ2-5; D perhaps matches TRBD1 (5 bases). Germline CDR1 SGHDN, CDR2 FVKESK. Trimming took off 6 bases at V and 3 bases at J, with 11 bases between the two ends. This CDR3 has 13 amino acids. The DNA for the CDR3 is TGTGCCAGCAGAGGGCAAGGGGAAGAGACCCAGTACTTC. It translates to CASRGQGEETQYF.

This clone has more than one count but fewer than ten. The genes are TRBV6-5 and TRBJ2-7, with 9 positions matching TRBD1. The CDR3 is made up of 14 amino acids. Losses at the gene ends were 4 bases for V and 3 bases for J; bases not matched to a gene: 4. Looked up from germline, CDR1 is MNHEY and CDR2 is SVGAGI. The CDR3 coding sequence is TGTGCCAGCAGTTTTCCGGGACAGGGCTACGAGCAGTACTTC. It yields the protein CASSFPGQGYEQYF.

The chain is built from TRBV7-9 and TRBJ2-3; TRBD1 agrees at 12 bases. The CDR3 spans 17 residues. Germline values: CDR1 SEHNR, CDR2 FQNEAQ (reference sequence). Trimming cost V 5 bases and J 5 bases; bases outside gene matches: 11. The CDR3 loop reads CASSQSRDRGLRDTQYF. CDR3 DNA sequence: TGTGCCAGCAGCCAATCCCGGGACAGGGGGCTGAGAGATACGCAGTATTTT.

The V call is TRBV7-8, the J call TRBJ2-2, with D hard to call. V was pared by 2 bases and J by 0 bases, with 7 bases between. Germline V gives CDR1 SGHVS, CDR2 FQNEAQ. This CDR3 contains 15 residues. CDR3 coding DNA: TGTGCCAGCAGCTTACGGTTCGCGAACACCGGGGAGCTGTTTTTT. The encoded protein is CASSLRFANTGELFF.

In DNA, the CDR3 is TGTGCCAGCAGCTTCGGACTAGCGGGAGAGCAGTACTTC. Its protein is CASSFGLAGEQYF. The genes are TRBV11-3 and TRBJ2-7, with TRBD2 matching over 12 bases. J lost 7 bases, V lost 3 bases, and 1 base had no gene match. Germline V gives CDR1 SGHNT, CDR2 YENEEA. This CDR3 is built from 13 residues.

This chain uses TRBV5-1 with TRBJ2-5; 11 bases align to TRBD2. Germline CDR1 reads SGHRS; CDR2 reads YFSETQ. There are 18 residues in the CDR3. J lost 5 bases, V lost 5 bases, and 17 bases had no gene match. The CDR3 DNA sequence: TGCGCCAGCAGTGGCCTCACTAGCGGGGGTGGCGCCGGGGAGACCCAGTACTTC. This translates into CASSGLTSGGGAGETQYF.

J is TRBJ2-7 and V is TRBV6-1; a possible D gene is TRBD2 (5 bases). Looked up from germline, CDR1 is MNHNS and CDR2 is SASEGT. V shed 10 bases and J shed 6 bases, with 19 bases lying between them. CDR3 length equals 13 residues. The CDR3 sequence is CATPAAGPVEQYF. CDR3 DNA: TGTGCCACCCCGGCGGCGGGTCCGGTCGAGCAGTACTTC.

This chain links TRBV7-8 with TRBJ2-2; 7 bases match TRBD2. This CDR3 has 19 amino acids. With V trimmed by 1 base and J by 3 bases, 14 bases remained unmatched. Germline V gene data show CDR1 as SGHVS and CDR2 as FQNEAQ. The chain's CDR3 is CASSLVRVAWEGDTGELFF. Written as DNA, the CDR3 is TGTGCCAGCAGCTTAGTTAGGGTAGCATGGGAGGGAGACACCGGGGAGCTGTTTTTT.

The chain recombines TRBV18 with TRBJ1-2; 8 bases are shared with TRBD1. The CDR3 is 15 residues long. Germline CDR1 is KGHSH and CDR2 is LQKENI. Trimming took 2 bases from V and 4 from J; bases not matched to a gene: 6. Here the CDR3 DNA reads TGTGCCAGCTCACCAGGGGACAGGAAAAGCTATGGCTACACCTTC. Its protein is CASSPGDRKSYGYTF.

The CDR3 region is CASSLSAARKNTEAFF. The CDR3 nucleotides are TGTGCCAGCAGCCTTAGTGCCGCGCGGAAAAACACTGAAGCTTTCTTT. The rearrangement uses TRBV11-3 and TRBJ1-1; D not resolved. This CDR3 contains 16 residues. V was clipped by 5 bases and J by 2 bases, with 18 bases between them. Germline V gives CDR1 SGHNT, CDR2 YENEEA.

This sequence joins TRBV29-1 and TRBJ1-1, with TRBD1 as a possible D gene (5 bases). Trimming left V 7 bases short and J 0 bases short, with 15 bases between. The CDR3 length is 14 residues. Per germline, CDR1 SQVTM and CDR2 ANQGSEA. Written as DNA, the CDR3 is TGCAGCGCCCTGACCGGGACTGTGAACACTGAAGCTTTCTTT. This encodes CSALTGTVNTEAFF.

This chain links TRBV27 with TRBJ2-1, with 7 bases that match TRBD2. CDR1 and CDR2 from the germline V gene are MNHEY and SMNVEV (reference sequence). CDR3 size: 14 residues. V lost 4 bases and J lost 3; bases outside the gene matches: 3. CDR3 amino acids: CASSSGGVYNEQFF. In DNA, the CDR3 is TGTGCCAGCAGTTCGGGGGGTGTCTACAATGAGCAGTTCTTC.